The next 23 T cell receptor beta chains were all read from a single sample in a study of cytomegalovirus exposure and HLA in healthy donors. PCR involved 60 Vbeta and 13 Jbeta primers. The repertoire was sequenced with immunoSEQ multiplex PCR; TCRdb's copy has only in-frame clones and lacks some. The table includes 70,000 to 95,000 clones, about 75% detected once. Sequenced sample: PBMCs. Source of these receptors: a man aged 35-49 years in good health and CMV-seronegative.

The V and J genes are TRBV6-5 and TRBJ2-7; a weak D match, TRBD1 (5 bases). The CDR3 extends over 12 amino acids. The germline gives CDR1 MNHEY, CDR2 SVGAGI. Trimming stripped 3 bases from V and 6 bases from J, with 9 bases between. CDR3 nucleotides: TGTGCCAGCAGTTATTCAGGGCTCGAGCAGTACTTC. It translates to CASSYSGLEQYF.

The gene calls are TRBV30 and TRBJ2-5, with 10 bases identical to TRBD2. V dropped 4 bases and J dropped 5; count of bases not matched to a gene: 7. The germline gives CDR1 GTSNPN, CDR2 SVGIG (reference sequence). The CDR3 extends over 14 amino acids. This chain's CDR3 is CAWTSGSRGETQYF. CDR3 nucleotide sequence: TGTGCCTGGACTAGCGGGAGCCGAGGGGAGACCCAGTACTTC.

The chain joins TRBV7-8 to TRBJ2-7; 8 bases map to TRBD2. V shed 5 bases and J 0 bases; nucleotides not matched to a gene: 15. CDR1 and CDR2 from the germline V gene are SGHVS and FQNEAQ. The CDR3 has 18 residues. In nucleotides, the CDR3 is TGTGCCAGCAGCGCCCTCGGCCGGGAGGGCATGAGCTCCTACGAGCAGTACTTC. Protein product: CASSALGREGMSSYEQYF.

The genes are TRBV18 and TRBJ1-2; D ambiguous. Germline loops: CDR1 KGHSH, CDR2 LQKENI. The CDR3 has 14 residues. V lost 6 bases and J lost 3, with 14 bases in between. CDR3 amino acids: CASSLNGVHYGYTF. The CDR3 DNA reads as TGTGCCAGCTCTCTCAACGGGGTGCACTATGGCTACACCTTC.

This sequence joins TRBV6-4 and TRBJ1-5, with TRBD1 as a possible D gene (6 bases). The V end lost 6 bases, the J end lost 7 bases, and 13 bases lay between the germline ends. This CDR3 is built from 13 residues. Germline CDR1 reads MRHNA; CDR2 reads SNTAGT. This CDR3 reads CASSYREGQPQHF. In nucleotides, the CDR3 is TGTGCCAGCAGCTACAGGGAGGGCCAGCCCCAGCATTTT.

The gene calls are TRBV9 and TRBJ2-1; 7 bases line up with TRBD2. Germline values: CDR1 SGDLS, CDR2 YYNGEE. Unmatched junction bases numbered 5, after V lost 0 bases and J lost 8 bases. This CDR3 comprises 14 residues. CDR3 in DNA: TGTGCCAGCAGCGTAGGCGGGAGTGGTGATGAGCAGTTCTTC. Its translation: CASSVGGSGDEQFF.

The chain combines TRBV7-9 with TRBJ2-6; TRBD1 is a possible D gene (5 bases). Germline V gene lookup returns CDR1 SEHNR and CDR2 FQNEAQ (reference sequence). V was pared by 5 bases and J by 0 bases, with 20 bases between. There are 19 residues in the CDR3. The CDR3 loop is CASSAKDVGRDSGANVLTF. In DNA form, the CDR3 reads TGTGCCAGCAGCGCAAAAGATGTCGGCAGGGACTCTGGGGCCAACGTCCTGACTTTC.

V gene TRBV13 combines with J gene TRBJ2-1, with 9 bases identical to TRBD2. Germline CDR1 PRHDT, CDR2 FYEKMQ (reference sequence). The trim removed 8 bases at V and 7 bases at J, leaving 12 bases unmatched. The CDR3 has 15 residues. CDR3 residues: CASSLTSGFSNEQFF. The CDR3 region has the DNA TGTGCCAGCTCTCTCACTAGCGGGTTTTCGAATGAGCAGTTCTTC.

CDR3 sequence reads: CASSLVHGGVGQPQHF. The CDR3 region has the DNA TGTGCCAGCAGCTTAGTGCACGGCGGGGTCGGTCAGCCCCAGCATTTT. This chain uses TRBV7-8 with TRBJ1-5; D gene ambiguous. The CDR3 totals 16 residues. Germline assignment: CDR1 SGHVS and CDR2 FQNEAQ. V was shortened by 1 base and J by 6 bases, with 16 bases between the two germline ends.

V usage is TRBV4-1 and J usage is TRBJ2-7, with D possibly being TRBD2 (7 bases). Germline V lookup: CDR1 MGHRA, CDR2 YSYEKL. This CDR3 is 15 amino acids long. Trimming removed 1 base at V and 3 bases at J, with 13 bases between. The CDR3 region is CASSQGRGQGYEQYF. CDR3 DNA: TGCGCCAGCAGCCAAGGGCGGGGGCAGGGCTACGAGCAGTACTTC.

The CDR3 coding sequence is TGCAGCGTTGAGGGGGGGACAGGGGGCTTTTTATACGAGCAGTACTTC. It translates to CSVEGGTGGFLYEQYF. This sequence joins TRBV29-1 and TRBJ2-7, with 12 bases fitting TRBD1. The V segment lost 3 bases and the J segment 4 bases; nucleotides outside the gene matches: 10. Per the germline V gene, CDR1 is SQVTM and CDR2 is ANQGSEA. This CDR3 has 16 residues.

The DNA of the CDR3 is TGCGCCAGCAGCTTGGTCCTAGCGGGAGGGCGCGATGAGCAGTTCTTC. Translated, it gives CASSLVLAGGRDEQFF. The chain recombines TRBV5-1 with TRBJ2-1, with 12 bases identical to TRBD2. Germline values: CDR1 SGHRS, CDR2 YFSETQ. This CDR3 region has 16 residues. The junction had 6 bases not matched to a gene; V was cut back by 0 bases and J by 8 bases.

This clone was recorded a few times. V usage is TRBV7-9 and J usage is TRBJ1-4; TRBD1 matches at 10 bases. J lost 7 bases, V lost 6 bases, and 5 bases had no gene match. Germline CDR1 and CDR2: SEHNR and FQNEAQ (reference sequence). The CDR3 has 14 residues. The CDR3 DNA reads as TGTGCCAGCAGAACGACAGGGGGCAGTGAAAAACTGTTTTTT. Translating gives CASRTTGGSEKLFF.

The chain joins TRBV7-8 to TRBJ1-1; D ambiguous. Deletions cut 5 bases from V and 6 bases from J, with 7 bases between. The CDR3 length is 11 residues. Germline V CDR1 and CDR2: SGHVS, FQNEAQ. The CDR3 protein is CASSPQSEAFF. CDR3 bases: TGTGCCAGCAGCCCCCAGTCTGAAGCTTTCTTT.

V usage is TRBV7-6 and J usage is TRBJ2-2; TRBD2 matches at 13 bases. The ends lost 4 bases at V and 2 bases at J; junction bases unmatched: 4. Per germline, CDR1 SGHVS and CDR2 FNYEAQ. This CDR3 comprises 17 residues. CDR3 sequence (DNA): TGTGCCAGCAGCTCGGGACTAGCGGGGCTAAACACCGGGGAGCTGTTTTTT. Its translation is CASSSGLAGLNTGELFF. The entire variable domain, with the rest obtained from reference TRBV7-6 and TRBJ2-2, is as follows: GAGVSQSPRYKVTKRGQDVALRCDPISGHVSLYWYRQALGQGPEFLTYFNYEAQQDKSGLPNDRFSAERPEGSISTLTIQRTEQRDSAMYRCASSSGLAGLNTGELFFGEGSRLTVL.

The CDR3 coding sequence is TGCAGCGCTTCAGATCGGACAGGGGGCACTGAAGCTTTCTTT. Encoded protein: CSASDRTGGTEAFF. The V and J genes are TRBV29-1 and TRBJ1-1; 10 nucleotides line up with TRBD1. The germline V gene has CDR1 SQVTM and CDR2 ANQGSEA. V was clipped by 7 bases and J by 4 bases; unmatched bases: 9. This CDR3 has 14 amino acids.

Here the CDR3 DNA reads TGTGCCAGCAGCTTAGGTCGGGGGAGGGCCATTTCGGATGAGCAGTTCTTC. Protein sequence: CASSLGRGRAISDEQFF. The chain joins TRBV7-6 to TRBJ2-1; TRBD2 matches at 7 bases. Looked up from germline, CDR1 is SGHVS and CDR2 is FNYEAQ. V shed 1 base and J 8 bases; nucleotides not matched to a gene: 14. The CDR3 has 17 amino acids.

The sample holds one count of this clone. The CDR3 protein is CASSLTSGRAETQYF. DNA of the CDR3: TGTGCCAGCAGCTTAACTAGCGGGAGGGCCGAGACCCAGTACTTC. This chain connects TRBV7-3 to TRBJ2-5; 11 bases map to TRBD2. Germline trimming cut 0 bases from V and 5 bases from J; bases unmatched to any gene: 2. Looked up from germline, CDR1 is SGHTA and CDR2 is FQGTGA. The CDR3 loop spans 15 amino acids.

There are a few counts of this clone. The rearrangement joins TRBV5-5 to TRBJ1-1; TRBD1 aligns across 11 bases. Germline V CDR1 and CDR2: SGHKS, YYEKEE (reference sequence). V shed 4 bases, J shed 7 bases, and the junction held 15 bases outside the gene matches. The CDR3 has 17 amino acids. Written as DNA, the CDR3 is TGTGCCAGCAGCCCTCGAAGTGGACAGGGGGCTTCTGTTGAAGCTTTCTTT. Translation gives CASSPRSGQGASVEAFF.

This sequence joins TRBV19 and TRBJ2-5; a weak D match, TRBD2 (5 bases). Germline values: CDR1 LNHDA, CDR2 SQIVND (reference sequence). With 7 bases removed from V and 4 bases from J, the gap between germline ends came to 13 bases. This CDR3 is built from 13 residues. CDR3 bases: TGTGCCAGTACAGGTGCTCGGGGAGAGACCCAGTACTTC. This sequence encodes CASTGARGETQYF.

The J gene is TRBJ2-5, the V gene TRBV6-6, with TRBD1 as a possible D gene (6 bases). Trimming took 4 bases from V and 4 from J, leaving 16 bases between them. Germline CDR1 is MNHNY and CDR2 is SVGAGI (reference sequence). This CDR3 region has 15 residues. CDR3 coding DNA: TGTGCCAGCAGTTTATCCAGGGGCGTGGGAGAGACCCAGTACTTC. Amino acid sequence: CASSLSRGVGETQYF.

The chain has TRBV5-1 and TRBJ1-5; D is unresolved. The CDR3 has 16 amino acids. CDR1 is SGHRS and CDR2 is YFSETQ in the germline V gene. Trimming pared 0 bases from V and 2 bases from J, leaving 12 bases between. The DNA for the CDR3 is TGCGCCAGCAGCTTGGGAGCCGAGGGTGGCAATCAGCCCCAGCATTTT. This gives the protein CASSLGAEGGNQPQHF.

The V call is TRBV19, the J call TRBJ2-7; 8 nucleotides match TRBD1. V was clipped by 3 bases and J by 4 bases; unmatched bases: 5. The CDR3 consists of 14 residues. The germline gives CDR1 LNHDA, CDR2 SQIVND (reference sequence). The CDR3 loop reads CASSIGTGPYEQYF. Here the CDR3 DNA reads TGTGCCAGTAGTATCGGGACAGGACCTTACGAGCAGTACTTC.